The 17 T cell receptor beta chains listed next were all sequenced from one sample in a study of blood T cells in healthy people across ages. The authors ran a second PCR of about 7 to 11 cycles using a sample-barcoded 5' primer and a J-beta primer mix. TCRdb reanalysed the 5' RACE reads using MiXCR and keeps one entry per CDR3 protein. This table has 1.4 million to 1.5 million distinct CDR3 sequences, roughly 40% appearing once. Sample: blood. The receptor set was obtained from a woman aged 18-29 years in good health.

This clonotype was detected a few times. V usage is TRBV7-6 and J usage is TRBJ2-7; unclear D gene. Germline CDR1 and CDR2: SGHVS and FNYEAQ. V was shortened by 2 bases and J by 0 bases, with 11 bases between the two germline ends. This CDR3 contains 15 residues. The CDR3 region is CASSLSGHSSYEQYF. CDR3 coding DNA: TGTGCCAGCAGCTTATCAGGCCATAGCTCCTACGAGCAGTACTTC.

This chain joins TRBV30 and TRBJ2-1; D uncertain. Germline V gene lookup returns CDR1 GTSNPN and CDR2 SVGIG (reference sequence). This CDR3 is built from 12 residues. The V gene lost 0 bases and the J gene lost 8 bases, with 8 bases spanning the gap. The CDR3 reads CAWSVSLHEQFF. As DNA, the CDR3 is TGTGCCTGGAGTGTCTCGCTGCATGAGCAGTTCTTC.

The rearrangement uses TRBV12-5 and TRBJ2-6, with D perhaps matching TRBD2 (5 bases). V was pared by 10 bases and J by 2 bases, with 15 bases between. Germline values: CDR1 LGHNT, CDR2 FRNRAP. The CDR3 runs 15 residues. CDR3 protein: CAIPAPGTGANVLTF. CDR3 coding DNA: TGTGCTATCCCAGCCCCCGGGACTGGGGCCAACGTCCTGACTTTC.

The rearrangement joins TRBV9 to TRBJ1-1; D remains unclear. The length of the CDR3 is 14 residues. Trimming took off 0 bases at V and 4 bases at J, with 10 bases between the two ends. Germline lookup yields CDR1 SGDLS and CDR2 YYNGEE. CDR3: CASSVGWVSTEAFF. The CDR3 DNA reads TGTGCCAGCAGCGTAGGCTGGGTCTCCACTGAAGCTTTCTTT.

The genes are TRBV20-1 and TRBJ1-4, with 8 bases matching TRBD1. CDR3 size: 16 residues. Germline CDR1 reads DFQATT; CDR2 reads SNEGSKA (reference sequence). The V and J ends lost 0 bases and 7 bases, in that order; junction bases with no gene match: 10. In DNA form, the CDR3 reads TGCAGTGCTAGAGACCCCACCGGGACAGGTGGTGAAAAACTGTTTTTT. Its translation: CSARDPTGTGGEKLFF.

The chain employs TRBV30 and TRBJ2-7; TRBD2 matches at 7 bases. Germline lookup yields CDR1 GTSNPN and CDR2 SVGIG (reference sequence). The CDR3 spans 12 residues. The V and J ends lost 2 bases and 7 bases, in that order; junction bases with no gene match: 5. CDR3 loop: CAWSIGRAEQYF. The CDR3 bases are TGTGCCTGGAGTATAGGGAGGGCTGAGCAGTACTTC.

The V and J genes are TRBV6-5 and TRBJ2-2; no clear D. V was pared by 2 bases and J by 1 base, with 14 bases between. The CDR3 covers 17 residues. Germline V gives CDR1 MNHEY, CDR2 SVGAGI. For the CDR3, the DNA is TGTGCCAGCAGTTACGTGGGAAATAGCCGGAACACCGGGGAGCTGTTTTTT. Amino acids: CASSYVGNSRNTGELFF.

This chain uses TRBV27 with TRBJ2-1; 8 bases are shared with TRBD1. The J call may not be correct, given that the DNA end is closer to TRBJ2-7. The germline V gene encodes CDR1 MNHEY and CDR2 SMNVEV (reference sequence). The length of the CDR3 is 15 residues. The CDR3 reads CASTSGTGPYNEQYF. Written as DNA, the CDR3 is TGTGCCAGCACCTCCGGGACAGGTCCCTACAATGAGCAGTACTTC.

This clonotype was seen a few times. The J gene is TRBJ2-5, the V gene TRBV3-1; no definite D call. This CDR3 region has 14 residues. V dropped 0 bases and J dropped 2 bases, with 7 bases sitting between them. In germline, CDR1 is LGHDT, CDR2 YNNKEL (reference sequence). The CDR3 reads CASSQEQFQETQYF. CDR3 nucleotide sequence: TGTGCCAGCAGCCAAGAGCAGTTTCAAGAGACCCAGTACTTC.

V is TRBV7-2 and J is TRBJ2-1, with TRBD1 as a possible D gene (5 bases). Germline V CDR1 and CDR2: SGHTA, FQGNSA. The CDR3 contains 13 residues. V shed 5 bases and J shed 8 bases, with 13 bases lying between them. CDR3 sequence reads: CASSRRGHDEQFF. CDR3 DNA: TGTGCCAGCAGCCGCAGAGGACACGATGAGCAGTTCTTC.

CDR3 loop: CASGGGTSFNYGYTF. The DNA for the CDR3 is TGTGCCAGCGGCGGGGGGACCAGCTTTAACTATGGCTACACCTTC. This chain links TRBV6-5 with TRBJ1-2, with D perhaps TRBD1 (5 bases). There are 15 residues in the CDR3. The germline CDR1 and CDR2 sequences are MNHEY and SVGAGI. V shed 8 bases and J shed 1 base, with 17 bases lying between them.

This chain uses TRBV2 with TRBJ2-4; unclear D gene. The DNA matches TRBJ2-7 better at its end, which makes the J call doubtful. Germline values: CDR1 SNHLY, CDR2 FYNNEI. CDR3 length: 12 amino acids. The CDR3 DNA is TGTGCCAGCAGTGAAGCGTTGGTCGAGCAGTACTTC. Residues: CASSEALVEQYF.

The J gene is TRBJ2-4, the V gene TRBV6-2 or TRBV6-3; 8 positions match TRBD2. The CDR3 totals 14 residues. The V gene's germline CDR1 is MNHEY and CDR2 SVGEGT. Trimming removed 8 bases from V and 13 bases from J; junction bases left unmatched: 16. DNA for the CDR3: TGTGCCAGCGGCCCTGAGCTAGCGGGTCAAGAGCAGTACTTC. Amino acid sequence: CASGPELAGQEQYF.

V is TRBV2 and J is TRBJ1-2, with D maybe TRBD1 (5 bases). CDR3 length: 12 amino acids. CDR1 and CDR2 from the germline V gene are SNHLY and FYNNEI. CDR3 sequence reads: CPTGRSEVDYTF. CDR3 bases: TGTCCAACGGGGCGATCGGAGGTAGACTACACCTTC.

V usage is TRBV7-3 and J usage is TRBJ1-1, with a weak D call TRBD1 (6 bases). The V end lost 5 bases, the J end lost 6 bases, and 13 bases lay between the germline ends. Germline CDR1 reads SGHTA; CDR2 reads FQGTGA. The CDR3 is made up of 13 amino acids. The CDR3 nucleotides read TGTGCCAGCAGCGATCTACAGGGTCCTGAAGCTTTCTTT. Translating it yields CASSDLQGPEAFF. The full variable domain, its missing parts supplied by reference TRBV7-3 and TRBJ1-1, is GAGVSQTPSNKVTEKGKYVELRCDPISGHTALYWYRQSLGQGPEFLIYFQGTGAADDSGLPNDRFFAVRPEGSVSTLKIQRTERGDSAVYLCASSDLQGPEAFFGQGTRLTVV.

This clonotype was seen a handful of times. The rearrangement uses TRBV5-1 and TRBJ2-3; 12 nucleotides agree with TRBD2. The CDR3 is made up of 18 amino acids. The V gene end was trimmed by 3 bases and the J gene end by 5 bases; junction bases not matched to a gene: 13. CDR1 and CDR2 from the germline V gene are SGHRS and YFSETQ. This chain's CDR3 is CASSSGDEGLAGVDTQYF. The CDR3 bases are TGCGCCAGCAGCTCAGGCGACGAGGGACTAGCGGGTGTAGATACGCAGTATTTT.

V is TRBV29-1 and J is TRBJ1-4, with TRBD1 identical over 8 bases. The germline CDR1 and CDR2 sequences are SQVTM and ANQGSEA. V lost 6 bases to trimming and J lost 7 bases; unmatched junction nucleotides: 10. The CDR3 sequence is 14 residues long. The CDR3 DNA follows: TGCAGCGTGCTATCCGGGACAGGCTCTGAAAAACTGTTTTTT. It translates to CSVLSGTGSEKLFF.